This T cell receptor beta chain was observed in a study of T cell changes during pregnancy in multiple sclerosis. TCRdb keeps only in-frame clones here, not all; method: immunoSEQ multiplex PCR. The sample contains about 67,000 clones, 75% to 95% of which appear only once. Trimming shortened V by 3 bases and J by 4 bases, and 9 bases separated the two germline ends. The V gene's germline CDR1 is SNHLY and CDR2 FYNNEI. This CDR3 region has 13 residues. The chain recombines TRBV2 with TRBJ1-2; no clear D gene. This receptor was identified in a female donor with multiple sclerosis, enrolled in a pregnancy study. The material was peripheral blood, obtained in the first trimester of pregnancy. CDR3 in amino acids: CASSDNSIYGYTF. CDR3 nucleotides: TGTGCCAGCAGTGACAACAGCATCTATGGCTACACCTTC.